Below, one T cell receptor (beta chain) is given with its context. The data were taken from a study of blood T cell repertoires in COVID-19. Study-level background: Acute-phase and convalescent COVID-19 samples originated in the United States, Italy and Spain. PBMCs, B-cell-depleted T cells, or T cells were the source of the cDNA or gDNA that made up the material.

This CDR3 region has 14 residues. CDR1 and CDR2 from the germline V gene are SGHNT and YENEEA. Losses at the gene ends were 6 bases for V and 0 bases for J; bases not matched to a gene: 0. Per the authors' pipeline: Amplification with reference gene primers provided the estimates of nucleated cell counts. Sequencing used immunoSEQ multiplex PCR; TCRdb keeps in-frame clones, though not all of them. V and J calls and clone size come straight from that table; D and trimming were deduced from the DNA. The data show about 160,000 clones, 85% seen once. The receptor was derived from a human donor with acute or convalescent COVID-19. The donor label of this sample is uncertain. The chain joins TRBV11-3 to TRBJ2-2; 8 bases map to TRBD1. The material sequenced was peripheral blood. CDR3 nucleotide sequence: TGTGCCAGCAGGGGACAGGCGAACACCGGGGAGCTGTTTTTT. It translates to CASRGQANTGELFF.